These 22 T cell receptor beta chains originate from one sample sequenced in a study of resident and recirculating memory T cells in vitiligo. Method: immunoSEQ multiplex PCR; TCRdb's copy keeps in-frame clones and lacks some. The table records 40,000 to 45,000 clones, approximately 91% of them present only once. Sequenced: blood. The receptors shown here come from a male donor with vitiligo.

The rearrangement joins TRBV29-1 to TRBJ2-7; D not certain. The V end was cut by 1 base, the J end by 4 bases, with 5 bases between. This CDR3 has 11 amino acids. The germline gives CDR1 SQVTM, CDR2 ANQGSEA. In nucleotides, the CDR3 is TGCAGCGTTGAAGGGCGGTACGAGCAGTACTTC. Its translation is CSVEGRYEQYF.

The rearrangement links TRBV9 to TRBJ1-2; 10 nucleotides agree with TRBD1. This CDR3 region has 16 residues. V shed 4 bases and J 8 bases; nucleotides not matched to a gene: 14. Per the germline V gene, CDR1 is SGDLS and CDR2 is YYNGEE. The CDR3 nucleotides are TGTGCCAGCAGCACGACAGGGGGCTTGGAGCTAGGCGGCTACACCTTC. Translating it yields CASSTTGGLELGGYTF.

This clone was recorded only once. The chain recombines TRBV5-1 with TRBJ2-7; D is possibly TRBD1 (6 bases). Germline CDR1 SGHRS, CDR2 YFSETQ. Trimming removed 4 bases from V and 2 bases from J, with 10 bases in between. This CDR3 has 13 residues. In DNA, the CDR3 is TGCGCCAGCAGCCTAGACAGGACCTACGAGCAGTACTTC. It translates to CASSLDRTYEQYF.

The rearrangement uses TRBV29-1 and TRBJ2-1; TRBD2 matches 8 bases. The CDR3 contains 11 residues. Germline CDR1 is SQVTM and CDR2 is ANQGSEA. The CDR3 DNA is TGCGCAAGCGGGGGCTACAATGAGCAGTTCTTC. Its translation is CASGGYNEQFF.

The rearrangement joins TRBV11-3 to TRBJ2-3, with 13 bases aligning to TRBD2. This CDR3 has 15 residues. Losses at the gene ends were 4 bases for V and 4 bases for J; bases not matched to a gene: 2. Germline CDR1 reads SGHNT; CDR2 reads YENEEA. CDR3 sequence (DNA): TGTGCCAGCAGCTCGACTAGCGGGGGGCCAGATACGCAGTATTTT. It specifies CASSSTSGGPDTQYF.

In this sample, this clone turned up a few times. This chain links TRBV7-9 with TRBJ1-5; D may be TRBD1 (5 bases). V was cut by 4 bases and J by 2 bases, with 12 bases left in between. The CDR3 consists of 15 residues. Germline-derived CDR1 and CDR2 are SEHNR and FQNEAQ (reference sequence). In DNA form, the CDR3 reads TGTGCCAGCAGCTCAGGAGACAGCGGCAATCAGCCCCAGCATTTT. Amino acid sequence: CASSSGDSGNQPQHF.

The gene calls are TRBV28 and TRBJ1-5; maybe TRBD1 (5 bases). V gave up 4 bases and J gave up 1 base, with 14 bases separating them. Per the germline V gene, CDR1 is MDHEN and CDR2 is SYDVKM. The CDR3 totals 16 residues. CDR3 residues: CASSSPLRQSNQPQHF. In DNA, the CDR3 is TGTGCCAGCAGTTCCCCCTTGAGACAGAGCAATCAGCCCCAGCATTTT.

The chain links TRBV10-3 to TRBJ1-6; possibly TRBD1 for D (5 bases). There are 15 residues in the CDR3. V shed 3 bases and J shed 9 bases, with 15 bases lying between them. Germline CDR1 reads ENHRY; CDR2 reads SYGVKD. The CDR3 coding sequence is TGTGCCATCAGTGACCCCGCGGGGGTGAGTTCACCCCTCCACTTT. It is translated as CAISDPAGVSSPLHF.

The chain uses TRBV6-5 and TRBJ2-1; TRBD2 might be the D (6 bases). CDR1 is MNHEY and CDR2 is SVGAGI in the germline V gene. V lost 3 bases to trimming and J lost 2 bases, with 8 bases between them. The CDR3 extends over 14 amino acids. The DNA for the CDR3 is TGTGCCAGCAGTTATAGCGGACCCTACAATGAGCAGTTCTTC. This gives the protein CASSYSGPYNEQFF.

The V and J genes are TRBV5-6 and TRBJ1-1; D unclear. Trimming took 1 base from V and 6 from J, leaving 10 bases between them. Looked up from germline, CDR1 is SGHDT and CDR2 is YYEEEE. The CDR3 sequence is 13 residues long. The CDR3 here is CASSLFSGPEAFF. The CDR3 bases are TGTGCCAGCAGCTTGTTCAGCGGGCCTGAAGCTTTCTTT.

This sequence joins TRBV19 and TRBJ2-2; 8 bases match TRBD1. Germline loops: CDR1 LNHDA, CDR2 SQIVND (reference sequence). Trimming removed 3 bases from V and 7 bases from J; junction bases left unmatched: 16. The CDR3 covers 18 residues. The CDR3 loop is CASSILAGGALGVGELFF. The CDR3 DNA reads TGTGCCAGTAGTATCTTAGCAGGGGGCGCTTTGGGGGTCGGGGAGCTGTTTTTT.

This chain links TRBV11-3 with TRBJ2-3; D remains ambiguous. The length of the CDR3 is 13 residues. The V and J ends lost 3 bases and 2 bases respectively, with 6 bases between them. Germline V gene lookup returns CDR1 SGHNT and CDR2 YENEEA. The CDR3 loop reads CASSFLSTDTQYF. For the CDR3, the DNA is TGTGCCAGCAGCTTCCTTTCCACAGATACGCAGTATTTT.

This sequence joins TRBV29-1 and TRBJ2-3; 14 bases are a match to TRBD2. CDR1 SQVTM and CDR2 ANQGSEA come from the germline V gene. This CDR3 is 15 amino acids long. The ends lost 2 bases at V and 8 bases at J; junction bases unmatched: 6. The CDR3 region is CSVEPTSGGAVTQYF. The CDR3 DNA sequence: TGCAGCGTTGAACCGACTAGCGGGGGGGCTGTTACGCAGTATTTT.

Here the CDR3 reads CASSLMGQTTGELFF. CDR3 nucleotide sequence: TGCGCCAGCAGCTTGATGGGACAGACTACCGGGGAGCTGTTTTTT. The gene calls are TRBV5-1 and TRBJ2-2; 7 bases agree with TRBD1. The CDR3 contains 15 residues. Trimming at V came to 1 base and at J to 5 bases, leaving 5 bases not matched to a gene. Per the germline V gene, CDR1 is SGHRS and CDR2 is YFSETQ.

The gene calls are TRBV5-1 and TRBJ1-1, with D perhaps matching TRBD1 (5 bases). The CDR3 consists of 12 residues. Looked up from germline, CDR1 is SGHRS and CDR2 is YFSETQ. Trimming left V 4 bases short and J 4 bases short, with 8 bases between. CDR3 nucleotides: TGCGCCAGCAGCCTCCAGGGCACTGAAGCTTTCTTT. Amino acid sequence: CASSLQGTEAFF.

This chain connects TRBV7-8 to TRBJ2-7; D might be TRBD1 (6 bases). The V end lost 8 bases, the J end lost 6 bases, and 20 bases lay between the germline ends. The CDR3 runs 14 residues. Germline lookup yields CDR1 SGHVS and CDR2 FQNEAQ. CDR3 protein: CASGWTESESEQYF. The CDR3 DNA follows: TGTGCCAGCGGCTGGACAGAAAGTGAGAGCGAGCAGTACTTC.

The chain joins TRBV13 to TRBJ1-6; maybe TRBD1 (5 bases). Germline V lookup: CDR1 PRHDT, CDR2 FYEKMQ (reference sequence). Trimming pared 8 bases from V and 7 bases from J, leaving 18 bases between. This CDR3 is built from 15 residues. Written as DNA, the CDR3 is TGTGCCAGCCGTTTCCGGGACGGGAGAAATTCACCCCTCCACTTT. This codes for CASRFRDGRNSPLHF.

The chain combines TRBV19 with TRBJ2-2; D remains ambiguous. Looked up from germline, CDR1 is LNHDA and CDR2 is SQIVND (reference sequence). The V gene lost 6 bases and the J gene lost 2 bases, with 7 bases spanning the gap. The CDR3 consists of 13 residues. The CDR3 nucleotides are TGTGCCAGTAGGTACAGCAACACCGGGGAGCTGTTTTTT. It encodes CASRYSNTGELFF.

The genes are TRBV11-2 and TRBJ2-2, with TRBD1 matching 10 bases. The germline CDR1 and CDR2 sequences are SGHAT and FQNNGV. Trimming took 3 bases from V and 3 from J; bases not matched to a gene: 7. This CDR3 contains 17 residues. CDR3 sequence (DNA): TGTGCCAGCAGCTTGAGGAGGACAGGGGGACACACCGGGGAGCTGTTTTTT. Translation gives CASSLRRTGGHTGELFF.

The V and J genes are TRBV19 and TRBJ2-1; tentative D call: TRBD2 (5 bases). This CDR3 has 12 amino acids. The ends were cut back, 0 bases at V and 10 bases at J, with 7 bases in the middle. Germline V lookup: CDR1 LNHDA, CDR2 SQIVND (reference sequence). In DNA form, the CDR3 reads TGTGCCAGTAGTATAGATAGGGAGGAGCAGTTCTTC. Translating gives CASSIDREEQFF.

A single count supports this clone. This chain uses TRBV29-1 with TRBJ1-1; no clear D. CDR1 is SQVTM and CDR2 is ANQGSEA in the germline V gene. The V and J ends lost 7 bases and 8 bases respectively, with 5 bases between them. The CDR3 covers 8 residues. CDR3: CSAGEAFF. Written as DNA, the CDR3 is TGCAGCGCCGGGGAAGCTTTCTTT.

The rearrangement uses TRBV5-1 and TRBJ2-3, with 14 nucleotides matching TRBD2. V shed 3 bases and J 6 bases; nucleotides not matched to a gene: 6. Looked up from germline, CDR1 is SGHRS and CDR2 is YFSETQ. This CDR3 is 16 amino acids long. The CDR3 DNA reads TGCGCCAGCAGCTCTGGACTAGCGGGGGGCGAGGATACGCAGTATTTT. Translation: CASSSGLAGGEDTQYF.